Listed here are 19 T cell receptor beta chains from one sample, sequenced in a study of T cells in narcolepsy. Sequenced by immunoSEQ multiplex PCR; TCRdb stores in-frame clones only, minus some. Among about 26,000 clones, roughly four fifths were seen once, and the ten largest hold about 1.1%. The sequencing input was memory (CD45RA-) CD4+ T cells from blood. The receptors stem from a human donor in good health.

The rearrangement joins TRBV30 to TRBJ1-1, with TRBD1 matching 11 bases. Germline-derived CDR1 and CDR2 are GTSNPN and SVGIG (reference sequence). The J segment lost 7 bases and the V segment lost 4 bases, leaving 11 bases of the junction unmatched. The CDR3 sequence is 15 residues long. The CDR3 DNA follows: TGTGCCTGGACCTCCAGGGACAGGGGGGGATTTGAAGCTTTCTTT. Protein product: CAWTSRDRGGFEAFF.

The chain uses TRBV19 and TRBJ1-2; D call uncertain. Per germline, CDR1 LNHDA and CDR2 SQIVND (reference sequence). Trimming took off 6 bases at V and 4 bases at J, with 12 bases between the two ends. The CDR3 totals 13 residues. The CDR3 DNA is TGTGCCAGTAGCCTCGGACGGGTCTATGGCTACACCTTC. This gives the protein CASSLGRVYGYTF. Full variable domain (missing parts from reference TRBV19 and TRBJ1-2): DGGITQSPKYLFRKEGQNVTLSCEQNLNHDAMYWYRQDPGQGLRLIYYSQIVNDFQKGDIAEGYSVSREKKESFPLTVTSAQKNPTAFYLCASSLGRVYGYTFGSGTRLTVV.

J is TRBJ1-1 and V is TRBV6-5; D perhaps matches TRBD1 (6 bases). Germline CDR1 reads MNHEY; CDR2 reads SVGAGI. This CDR3 contains 15 residues. Trimming left V 6 bases short and J 0 bases short, with 14 bases between. The CDR3 loop is CASRRRGGMNTEAFF. The CDR3 region has the DNA TGTGCCAGCAGAAGACGAGGGGGTATGAACACTGAAGCTTTCTTT.

There are a few counts of this clone. The gene calls are TRBV6-4 and TRBJ1-6, with a weak D call TRBD1 (6 bases). Germline lookup yields CDR1 MRHNA and CDR2 SNTAGT. The V and J ends lost 6 bases and 5 bases respectively, with 14 bases between them. This CDR3 is 15 amino acids long. The CDR3 is CASREQGSDNSPLHF. The CDR3 DNA reads TGTGCCAGCAGGGAACAGGGATCTGATAATTCACCCCTCCACTTT.

The genes are TRBV28 and TRBJ2-7; no reliable D call. The CDR3 length is 15 residues. In germline, CDR1 is MDHEN, CDR2 SYDVKM. V shed 7 bases and J shed 3 bases, with 19 bases lying between them. The CDR3 nucleotides are TGTGCCAGCACCTCGTCCGGGTCCAGGTTCTACGAGCAGTACTTC. Amino acids: CASTSSGSRFYEQYF.

The chain couples TRBV28 to TRBJ1-5; weak D call: TRBD1 (6 bases). Trimming cost V 4 bases and J 5 bases, with 18 bases left between them. The CDR3 covers 16 residues. CDR1 and CDR2 (germline): MDHEN, SYDVKM. CDR3 coding DNA: TGTGCCAGCAGTTCCCCCCTACAGGGAGGGGATCAGCCCCAGCATTTT. Encoded protein: CASSSPLQGGDQPQHF.

This chain joins TRBV11-2 and TRBJ2-7; D remains unclear. The CDR3 loop spans 13 amino acids. Germline V gives CDR1 SGHAT, CDR2 FQNNGV. Trimming took off 0 bases at V and 3 bases at J, with 6 bases between the two ends. The DNA for the CDR3 is TGTGCCAGCAGCTTAGACCAGTACTACGAGCAGTACTTC. Encoded protein: CASSLDQYYEQYF.

The chain employs TRBV6-1 and TRBJ2-2; D gene uncertain. Germline V gene data show CDR1 as MNHNS and CDR2 as SASEGT. This CDR3 is 14 amino acids long. V lost 7 bases and J 6 bases, leaving 15 bases between the germline ends. CDR3 nucleotides: TGTGCCAGCACCGCCGCACGATCGGCCGGGGAGCTGTTTTTT. This codes for CASTAARSAGELFF.

This sequence joins TRBV5-5 and TRBJ2-7, with D unclear. Looked up from germline, CDR1 is SGHKS and CDR2 is YYEKEE (reference sequence). The CDR3 runs 12 residues. Trimming took 0 bases from V and 5 from J, leaving 6 bases between them. The CDR3 region is CASSLVIDEQYF. The DNA for the CDR3 is TGTGCCAGCAGCTTGGTAATTGACGAGCAGTACTTC.

V and J are TRBV5-1 and TRBJ1-5; D is perhaps TRBD1 (6 bases). From germline, CDR1 is SGHRS and CDR2 YFSETQ. V was pared by 4 bases and J by 0 bases, with 11 bases between. The CDR3 contains 15 residues. CDR3 nucleotides: TGCGCCAGCAGCGTGGACAGCTATAGCAATCAGCCCCAGCATTTT. This codes for CASSVDSYSNQPQHF.

This clone was found once. The chain combines TRBV9 with TRBJ2-5, with 8 positions matching TRBD2. The length of the CDR3 is 14 residues. Germline trimming cut 4 bases from V and 5 bases from J; bases unmatched to any gene: 7. Germline loops: CDR1 SGDLS, CDR2 YYNGEE. CDR3 coding DNA: TGTGCCAGCAGCATCGGACTAGCTGGCGAGACCCAGTACTTC. Amino acid sequence: CASSIGLAGETQYF.

V is TRBV29-1 and J is TRBJ2-5; 12 positions agree with TRBD2. The germline V gene encodes CDR1 SQVTM and CDR2 ANQGSEA. Germline trimming cut 6 bases from V and 1 base from J; bases unmatched to any gene: 6. The CDR3 runs 15 residues. The CDR3 reads CSVPPSGGAQETQYF. The CDR3 DNA sequence: TGCAGCGTACCGCCTAGCGGGGGGGCCCAAGAGACCCAGTACTTC.

V is TRBV12-1 and J is TRBJ1-2. TRBV12-1 is labeled a pseudogene. CDR3 length: 15 residues. The CDR3 region is CASSFRVRSAYGYTF. The CDR3 nucleotides read TGTGCCAGCAGCTTTCGGGTAAGGTCGGCCTATGGCTACACCTTC.

This clone was picked up one time. The J gene is TRBJ1-2, the V gene TRBV19, with 10 bases that match TRBD1. Unmatched junction bases numbered 2, after V lost 1 base and J lost 3 bases. Germline loops: CDR1 LNHDA, CDR2 SQIVND (reference sequence). CDR3 length: 15 residues. Here the CDR3 reads CASSIGGTGDYGYTF. The CDR3 DNA sequence: TGTGCCAGTAGTATAGGTGGGACAGGGGACTATGGCTACACCTTC.

The chain carries TRBV28 and TRBJ1-5, with D possibly matching TRBD1 (5 bases). V lost 8 bases and J 3 bases, leaving 17 bases between the germline ends. This CDR3 comprises 15 residues. The germline gives CDR1 MDHEN, CDR2 SYDVKM. In nucleotides, the CDR3 is TGTGCCAGCGTCGGGACCAACGGAGACAATCAGCCCCAGCATTTT. This codes for CASVGTNGDNQPQHF. The complete variable domain, with remaining parts taken from reference TRBV28 and TRBJ1-5, reads DVKVTQSSRYLVKRTGEKVFLECVQDMDHENMFWYRQDPGLGLRLIYFSYDVKMKEKGDIPEGYSVSREKKERFSLILESASTNQTSMYLCASVGTNGDNQPQHFGDGTRLSIL.

The V call is TRBV5-8, the J call TRBJ1-2; 8 bases are a match to TRBD1. Trimming at V came to 1 base and at J to 3 bases, leaving 5 bases not matched to a gene. Germline assignment: CDR1 SGHTS and CDR2 YDEGEE. The CDR3 totals 15 residues. CDR3 sequence reads: CASSLQSGGYYGYTF. The CDR3 DNA sequence: TGTGCCAGCAGCTTGCAGTCAGGGGGCTACTATGGCTACACCTTC. The variable domain in full, completed from reference TRBV5-8 and TRBJ1-2, reads EAGVTQSPTHLIKTRGQQATLRCSPISGHTSVYWYQQALGLGLQFLLWYDEGEERNRGNFPPRFSGRQFPNYSSELNVNALELEDSALYLCASSLQSGGYYGYTFGSGTRLTVV.

This clone has a handful of counts. The rearrangement uses TRBV4-1 and TRBJ2-3, with no clear D. The CDR3 loop spans 12 amino acids. Trimming shortened V by 2 bases and J by 7 bases, and 7 bases separated the two germline ends. The germline V gene has CDR1 MGHRA and CDR2 YSYEKL. In DNA form, the CDR3 reads TGCGCCAGCAGCCAACTCGGCTATACGCAGTATTTT. The encoded protein is CASSQLGYTQYF.

The chain is built from TRBV7-9 and TRBJ2-5; the D is unclear. Deletions cut 1 base from V and 5 bases from J, with 11 bases between. This CDR3 has 14 residues. Germline V CDR1 and CDR2: SEHNR, FQNEAQ (reference sequence). CDR3 nucleotide sequence: TGTGCCAGCAGCTTAGTTCCAGGAAGGGAGACCCAGTACTTC. Its translation is CASSLVPGRETQYF.

This clone was seen a few times. The J gene is TRBJ2-1, the V gene TRBV7-3; 8 bases map to TRBD2. The V and J ends lost 5 bases and 6 bases, in that order; junction bases with no gene match: 9. The germline gives CDR1 SGHTA, CDR2 FQGTGA. This CDR3 has 15 amino acids. The CDR3 nucleotides read TGTGCCAGCAGCCCACGGAGAGCGGGGGTCAATGAGCAGTTCTTC. It yields the protein CASSPRRAGVNEQFF.